These 8 T cell receptor beta chains came from one sample sequenced in a study of neurological immune-mediated disorders. TCRdb passed the 5' RACE reads through MiXCR, listing each CDR3 protein once. Of 95,000 to 110,000 distinct CDR3 sequences detected, under 14% appear once; the ten largest clones hold around 3.1%. The time point: longitudinal time-point 3. Source material: PBMCs. These receptors originate from a female donor with HTLV-1-associated myelopathy (HAM/TSP).

This clonotype was counted many times. The gene calls are TRBV20-1 and TRBJ2-1; D is undetermined. V lost 0 bases and J 10 bases, leaving 7 bases between the germline ends. CDR1 DFQATT and CDR2 SNEGSKA come from the germline V gene (reference sequence). The CDR3 length is 11 residues. CDR3 DNA sequence: TGCAGTGCTAGAGACCGCAGCGAGCAGTTCTTC. Translation: CSARDRSEQFF.

This clonotype showed up many times. The chain employs TRBV5-8 and TRBJ2-5; D gene uncertain. Looked up from germline, CDR1 is SGHTS and CDR2 is YDEGEE. Trimming pared 1 base from V and 3 bases from J, leaving 7 bases between. The CDR3 sequence is 13 residues long. In nucleotides, the CDR3 is TGTGCCAGCAGCTTGTGGCAGGAAGAGACCCAGTACTTC. Encoded protein: CASSLWQEETQYF.

This clonotype was recorded many times. The CDR3 protein is CASSSGTGRNYGYTF. CDR3 coding DNA: TGCGCCAGCAGCTCCGGGACAGGACGAAACTATGGCTACACCTTC. The chain couples TRBV5-1 to TRBJ1-2, with TRBD1 matching over 8 bases. Germline loops: CDR1 SGHRS, CDR2 YFSETQ. CDR3 size: 15 residues. Trimming at V came to 3 bases and at J to 2 bases, leaving 6 bases not matched to a gene.

This clonotype was seen more than once but under ten times. The chain recombines TRBV11-2 with TRBJ2-7; D possibly corresponds to TRBD1 (6 bases). Trimming pared 8 bases from V and 3 bases from J, leaving 11 bases between. The CDR3 spans 12 residues. Germline CDR1 and CDR2: SGHAT and FQNNGV. The CDR3 loop is CASSYRDYEQYF. The DNA for the CDR3 is TGTGCCAGCTCCTACAGGGACTACGAGCAGTACTTC.

This clonotype is medium-sized by share. The V call is TRBV24-1, the J call TRBJ2-3; no clear D. Per the germline V gene, CDR1 is KGHDR and CDR2 is SFDVKD. Trimming left V 0 bases short and J 5 bases short, with 17 bases between. This CDR3 comprises 17 residues. This chain's CDR3 is CATSDLKDPEALDTQYF. The CDR3 DNA follows: TGTGCCACCAGTGATTTGAAGGACCCCGAAGCATTAGATACGCAGTATTTT.

This clonotype has a count of ten or more. This chain connects TRBV7-9 to TRBJ2-3; possible D gene TRBD2, 6 bases. CDR1 and CDR2 (germline): SEHNR, FQNEAQ (reference sequence). V lost 9 bases and J 4 bases, leaving 17 bases between the germline ends. This CDR3 contains 14 residues. The CDR3 here is CARGGGSAPDTQYF. In nucleotides, the CDR3 is TGTGCCAGGGGCGGAGGGAGTGCCCCAGATACGCAGTATTTT.

Many counts were recorded for this clonotype. The chain has TRBV7-2 and TRBJ2-5; D is ambiguous. V was cut by 6 bases and J by 1 base, with 18 bases left in between. The CDR3 contains 16 residues. Germline lookup yields CDR1 SGHTA and CDR2 FQGNSA. The CDR3 coding sequence is TGTGCCAGCAGTATACGGAGACGCGACACCCAAGAGACCCAGTACTTC. This translates into CASSIRRRDTQETQYF.

Ten or more counts support this clonotype. This chain joins TRBV6-5 and TRBJ2-1; 7 bases line up with TRBD1. Germline lookup yields CDR1 MNHEY and CDR2 SVGAGI. CDR3 length equals 15 residues. V dropped 6 bases and J dropped 2; count of bases not matched to a gene: 7. The DNA of the CDR3 is TGTGCCAGCAGCCGCACCGGGACAGCCTACAATGAGCAGTTCTTC. This encodes CASSRTGTAYNEQFF.